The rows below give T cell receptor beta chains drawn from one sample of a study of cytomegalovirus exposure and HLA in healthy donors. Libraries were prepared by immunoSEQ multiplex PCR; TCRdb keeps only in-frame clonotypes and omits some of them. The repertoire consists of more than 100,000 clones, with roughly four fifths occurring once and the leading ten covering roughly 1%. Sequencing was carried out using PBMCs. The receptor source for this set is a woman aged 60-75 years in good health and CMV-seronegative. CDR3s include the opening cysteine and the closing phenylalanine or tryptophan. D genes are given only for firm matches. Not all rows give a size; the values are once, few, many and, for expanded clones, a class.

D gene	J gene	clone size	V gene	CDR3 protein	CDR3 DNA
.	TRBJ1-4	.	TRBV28	CASSEYSTGTGLEKLFF	TGTGCCAGCAGCGAATATTCCACAGGGACCGGGTTGGAAAAACTGTTTTTT
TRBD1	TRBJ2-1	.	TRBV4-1	CASSDGTDYNEQFF	TGCGCCAGCAGCGACGGGACAGATTACAATGAGCAGTTCTTC
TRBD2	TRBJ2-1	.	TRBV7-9	CSSSLRAGGLYNEQFF	TGTTCCAGCAGCTTACGGGCGGGGGGGCTCTACAATGAGCAGTTCTTC
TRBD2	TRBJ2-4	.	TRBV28	CALGGAAKNIQYF	TGTGCACTGGGAGGGGCGGCCAAAAACATTCAGTACTTC
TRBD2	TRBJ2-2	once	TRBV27	CASSSSGTSSAGELFF	TGTGCCAGCAGTTCTTCCGGGACTAGCAGCGCCGGGGAGCTGTTTTTT
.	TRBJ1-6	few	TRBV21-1	CASSDWDRGNSPLHF	TGTGCCAGCAGCGACTGGGACAGGGGCAATTCACCCCTCCACTTT
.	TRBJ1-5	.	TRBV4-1	CASSQDSDYSNQPQHF	TGCGCCAGCAGCCAAGATAGTGATTATAGCAATCAGCCCCAGCATTTT
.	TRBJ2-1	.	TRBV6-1	CASTGQGNEQFF	TGTGCCTCTACCGGGCAGGGCAATGAGCAGTTCTTC
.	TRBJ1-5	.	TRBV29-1	CSVPGPGGQPQHF	TGCAGCGTTCCCGGGCCCGGAGGCCAGCCCCAGCATTTT
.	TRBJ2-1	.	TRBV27	CASSLYRDNEQFF	TGTGCCAGCAGTTTATACAGAGACAATGAGCAGTTCTTC
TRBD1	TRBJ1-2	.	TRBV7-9	CASSPSGQATKGYTF	TGTGCCAGCAGCCCGTCAGGACAGGCCACTAAGGGCTACACCTTC
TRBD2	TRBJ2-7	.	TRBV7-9	CASSLSTSGSYEQYF	TGTGCCAGCAGCTTATCGACTAGCGGCTCCTACGAGCAGTACTTC
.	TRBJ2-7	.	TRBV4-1	CASSQDRAEEGQYF	TGCGCCAGCAGCCAAGATCGAGCTGAGGAGGGGCAGTACTTC
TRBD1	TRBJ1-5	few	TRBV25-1	CASQKQGSNQPQHF	TGTGCCAGCCAGAAACAGGGGAGTAATCAGCCCCAGCATTTT
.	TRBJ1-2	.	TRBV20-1	CSASENYGYTF	TGCAGTGCCTCCGAGAACTATGGCTACACCTTC
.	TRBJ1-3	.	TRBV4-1	CASSHSRQPPEGNTIYF	TGCGCCAGCAGCCATAGCCGACAGCCTCCCGAGGGAAACACCATATATTTT
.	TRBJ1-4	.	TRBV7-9	CASSLGRADNEKLFF	TGTGCCAGCAGCTTAGGCAGGGCCGACAATGAAAAACTGTTTTTT
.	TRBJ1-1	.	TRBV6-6	CASSYGPPLGGTEAFF	TGTGCCAGCAGTTACGGACCGCCGTTGGGGGGCACTGAAGCTTTCTTT
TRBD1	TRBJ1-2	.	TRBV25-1	CASSWGWGQGFYGYTF	TGTGCCAGCAGTTGGGGGTGGGGACAGGGGTTCTATGGCTACACCTTC
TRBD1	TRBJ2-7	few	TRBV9	CASSQDQGVYEQYF	TGTGCCAGCAGCCAAGACCAGGGGGTCTACGAGCAGTACTTC
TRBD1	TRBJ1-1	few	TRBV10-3	CAISESLGQSNTEAFF	TGTGCCATCAGTGAGTCGTTGGGACAGTCGAACACTGAAGCTTTCTTT
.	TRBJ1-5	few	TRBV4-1	CASSQDWGGRVVPQPQHF	TGCGCCAGCAGCCAAGACTGGGGGGGGCGAGTAGTGCCTCAGCCCCAGCATTTT
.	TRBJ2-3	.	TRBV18	CASSPNTDTDTQYF	TGTGCCAGCTCACCCAATACTGACACAGATACGCAGTATTTT
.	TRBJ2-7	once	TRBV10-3	CAISEGDSYYEQYF	TGTGCCATCAGTGAAGGAGACAGTTACTACGAGCAGTACTTC
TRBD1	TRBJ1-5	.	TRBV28	CASSFRQGVSNQPQHF	TGTGCCAGCAGTTTTCGACAGGGAGTGAGCAATCAGCCCCAGCATTTT
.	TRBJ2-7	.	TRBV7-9	CASSLDHYEQYF	TGTGCCAGCAGCTTAGACCACTACGAGCAGTACTTC
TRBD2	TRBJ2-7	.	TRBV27	CASSSLGLAGTYEQYF	TGTGCCAGCAGTTCCCTCGGACTAGCGGGAACCTACGAGCAGTACTTC
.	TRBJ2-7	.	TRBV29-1	CSVVERLGGPYEQYF	TGCAGCGTTGTAGAGCGGCTCGGGGGACCCTACGAGCAGTACTTC
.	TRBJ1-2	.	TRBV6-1	CASSEPPPGDYGYTF	TGTGCCAGCAGTGAACCTCCGCCAGGGGACTATGGCTACACCTTC
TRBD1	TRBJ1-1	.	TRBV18	CASSPNQVTGGWENTEAFF	TGTGCCAGCTCCCCAAATCAGGTGACAGGGGGTTGGGAAAACACTGAAGCTTTCTTT
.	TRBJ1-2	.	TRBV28	CASSFTGPYGYTF	TGTGCCAGCAGTTTTACAGGGCCTTATGGCTACACCTTC
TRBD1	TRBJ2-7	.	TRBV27	CASSSRTGGEQYF	TGTGCCAGCAGTTCCCGGACAGGGGGCGAGCAGTACTTC
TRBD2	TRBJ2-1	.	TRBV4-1	CASSRGLAGVSYNEQFF	TGCGCCAGCAGCCGAGGACTAGCGGGAGTGTCCTACAATGAGCAGTTCTTC
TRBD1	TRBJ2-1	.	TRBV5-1	CASTTGDSYNEQFF	TGCGCCAGCACCACAGGGGACTCCTACAATGAGCAGTTCTTC
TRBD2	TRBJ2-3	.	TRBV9	CASSVDSGGSTDTQYF	TGTGCCAGCAGCGTAGATAGCGGGGGTAGCACAGATACGCAGTATTTT
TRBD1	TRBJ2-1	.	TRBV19	CASSIGTGTSSYNEQFF	TGTGCCAGTAGTATAGGGACAGGTACGAGCTCCTACAATGAGCAGTTCTTC
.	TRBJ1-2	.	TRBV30	CAWNPGLYGYTF	TGTGCCTGGAACCCGGGACTCTATGGCTACACCTTC
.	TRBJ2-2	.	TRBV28	CASSFMSTGNTGELFF	TGTGCCAGCAGTTTCATGTCCACAGGGAATACCGGGGAGCTGTTTTTT
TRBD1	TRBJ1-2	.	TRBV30	CAWSPDRGVGYTF	TGTGCCTGGAGTCCGGACAGGGGGGTAGGCTACACCTTC
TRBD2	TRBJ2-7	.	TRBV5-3	CARSPRTSGVSYEQYF	TGTGCCAGAAGCCCCAGGACTAGCGGGGTCTCCTACGAGCAGTACTTC
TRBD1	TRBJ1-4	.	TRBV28	CASSGQGLNEKLFF	TGTGCCAGCAGTGGACAGGGGCTAAATGAAAAACTGTTTTTT
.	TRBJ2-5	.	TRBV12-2	CASRGRDRGQRGNQETQYF	TGTGCAAGTCGCGGCCGGGACAGGGGTCAACGTGGAAACCAAGAGACCCAGTACTTC
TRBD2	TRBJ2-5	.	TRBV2	CASMSGGATQTQYF	TGTGCCAGCATGAGCGGGGGGGCAACGCAGACCCAGTACTTC
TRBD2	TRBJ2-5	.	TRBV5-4	CASSLELAVQETQYF	TGTGCCAGCAGCTTGGAACTAGCGGTACAAGAGACCCAGTACTTC
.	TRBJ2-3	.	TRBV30	CAWSVAGIRDTQYF	TGTGCCTGGAGTGTTGCGGGGATCCGGGATACGCAGTATTTT
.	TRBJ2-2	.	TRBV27	CASSPSTNTGELFF	TGTGCCAGCAGTCCGTCTACGAACACCGGGGAGCTGTTTTTT
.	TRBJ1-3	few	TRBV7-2	CASSLVPQGYSGNTIYF	TGTGCCAGCAGCTTAGTACCCCAGGGATACTCTGGAAACACCATATATTTT
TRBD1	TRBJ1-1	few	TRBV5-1	CASSVGRQGAGANTEAFF	TGCGCCAGCAGCGTGGGGAGGCAGGGGGCAGGGGCGAACACTGAAGCTTTCTTT
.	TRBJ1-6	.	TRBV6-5	CASSFGWKRGNSPLHF	TGTGCCAGCAGTTTTGGTTGGAAGAGGGGGAATTCACCCCTCCACTTT
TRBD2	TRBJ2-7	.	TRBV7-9	CASSSETSTGEVEQYF	TGTGCCAGCAGCTCAGAGACTAGCACGGGAGAAGTCGAGCAGTACTTC
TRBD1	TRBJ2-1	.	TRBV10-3	CAISERDRDEQFF	TGTGCCATCAGTGAGCGGGACAGGGACGAGCAGTTCTTC
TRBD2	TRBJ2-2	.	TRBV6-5	CASRGMGGDTGELFF	TGTGCCAGCAGGGGAATGGGGGGGGACACCGGGGAGCTGTTTTTT